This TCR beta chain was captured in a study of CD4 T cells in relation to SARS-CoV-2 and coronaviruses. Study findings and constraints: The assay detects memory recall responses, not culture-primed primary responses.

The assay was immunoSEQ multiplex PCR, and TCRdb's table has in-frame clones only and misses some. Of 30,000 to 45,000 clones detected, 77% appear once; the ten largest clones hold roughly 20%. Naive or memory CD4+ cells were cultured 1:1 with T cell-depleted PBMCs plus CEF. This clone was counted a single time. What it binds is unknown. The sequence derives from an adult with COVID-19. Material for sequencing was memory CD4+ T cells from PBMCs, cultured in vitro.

CDR3 sequence: CASTRPNSYEQYF. The CDR3 DNA follows: TGCGCCAGCACCCGGCCCAACTCCTACGAGCAGTACTTC. This chain connects TRBV5-1 to TRBJ2-7, with D unclear. Germline CDR1 is SGHRS and CDR2 is YFSETQ. This CDR3 is 13 amino acids long. Trimming left V 6 bases short and J 0 bases short, with 10 bases between.